This T cell receptor (beta chain) was captured in a study of T cell changes during pregnancy in multiple sclerosis (dated by TCRdb to the late 2010s). About the full investigation: In women with multiple sclerosis, the researchers looked at how the T cell repertoire shifted as pregnancy progressed.

The germline V gene sets CDR1 to SGDLS and CDR2 to YYNGEE. Trimming takes 4 bases off V and 0 bases off J; junction bases not matched to a gene: 10. CDR3 length: 18 amino acids, cysteine to phenylalanine. Just CDR3 DNA is preserved here, 54 bases in frame from base 1. Library prep was done by the immunoSEQ multiplex PCR assay. TCRdb provides this immuneACCESS table in a form limited to in-frame rearrangements. Some clones are lacking; in checked studies, under half of them reflect an unresolved V gene, and why the rest are absent is not known. Here the sample has 90,000 to 95,000 clones; roughly 93% occur a single time. Around 2.2% of the sample is taken by the ten largest. This clone was observed once. It has no known antigen specificity. Nothing much larger sits one base from this clone, and base qualities are not available.

The V and J segments used are TRBV9 and TRBJ2-3, and 11 bases in between align with TRBD2. The origin of this receptor is a female donor with multiple sclerosis, enrolled in a pregnancy study. Source: peripheral blood, taken in the third trimester of pregnancy. For the CDR3, the sequence is CASSPGTSGTTSTDTQYF. The nucleotides read TGTGCCAGCAGCCCTGGGACTAGCGGAACCACTAGCACAGATACGCAGTATTTT.